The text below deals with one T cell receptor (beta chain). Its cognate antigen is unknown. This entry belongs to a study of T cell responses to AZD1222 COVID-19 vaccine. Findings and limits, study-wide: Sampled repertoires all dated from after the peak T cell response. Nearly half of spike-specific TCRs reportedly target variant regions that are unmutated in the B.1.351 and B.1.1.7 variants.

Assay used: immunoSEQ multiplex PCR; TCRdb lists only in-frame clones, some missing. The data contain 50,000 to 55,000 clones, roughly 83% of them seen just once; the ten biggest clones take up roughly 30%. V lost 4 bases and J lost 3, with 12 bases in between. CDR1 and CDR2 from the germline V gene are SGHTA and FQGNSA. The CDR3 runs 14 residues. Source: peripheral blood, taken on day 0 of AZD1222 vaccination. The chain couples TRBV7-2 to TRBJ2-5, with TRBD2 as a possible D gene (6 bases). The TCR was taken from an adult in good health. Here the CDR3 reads CASSSPTRKETQYF. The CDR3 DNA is TGTGCCAGCAGCTCCCCGACTAGAAAAGAGACCCAGTACTTC.